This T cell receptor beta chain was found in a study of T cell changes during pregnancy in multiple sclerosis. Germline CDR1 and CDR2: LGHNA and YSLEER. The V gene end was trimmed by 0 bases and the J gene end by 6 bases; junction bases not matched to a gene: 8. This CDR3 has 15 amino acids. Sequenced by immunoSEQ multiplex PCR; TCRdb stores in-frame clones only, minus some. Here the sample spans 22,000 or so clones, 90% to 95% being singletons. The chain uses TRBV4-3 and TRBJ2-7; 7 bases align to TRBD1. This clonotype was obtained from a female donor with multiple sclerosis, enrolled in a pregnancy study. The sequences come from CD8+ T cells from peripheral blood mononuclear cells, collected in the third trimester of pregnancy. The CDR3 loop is CASSQDRDSLSEQYF. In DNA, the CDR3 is TGCGCCAGCAGCCAAGACAGGGACAGCTTAAGCGAGCAGTACTTC.